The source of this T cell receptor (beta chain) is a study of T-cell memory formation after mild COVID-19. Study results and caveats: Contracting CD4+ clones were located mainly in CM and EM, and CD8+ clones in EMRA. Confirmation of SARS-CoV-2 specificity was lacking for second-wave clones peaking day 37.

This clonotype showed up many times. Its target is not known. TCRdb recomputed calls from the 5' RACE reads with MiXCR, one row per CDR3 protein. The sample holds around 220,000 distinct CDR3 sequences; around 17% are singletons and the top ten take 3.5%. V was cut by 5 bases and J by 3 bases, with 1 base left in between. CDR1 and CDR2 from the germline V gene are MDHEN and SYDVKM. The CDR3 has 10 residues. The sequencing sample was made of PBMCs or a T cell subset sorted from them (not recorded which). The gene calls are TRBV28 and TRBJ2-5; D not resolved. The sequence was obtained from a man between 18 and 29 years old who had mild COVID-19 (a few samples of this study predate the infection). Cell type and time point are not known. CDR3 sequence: CASSKETQYF. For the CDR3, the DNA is TGTGCCAGCAGTAAAGAGACCCAGTACTTC.